These T cell receptor beta chains were read from a single sample in a study of T-cell memory formation after mild COVID-19. TCRdb called the 5' RACE reads again in MiXCR, with one record for every CDR3 protein. The data show 350,000 to 400,000 distinct CDR3 sequences, around 15% seen once. Sequenced input: PBMCs or a T cell subset sorted from them (not recorded which). The source of these receptors is a man younger than 30 who had mild COVID-19 (a few samples of this study predate the infection). Cell type and time point are not known. CDR3s include the opening cysteine and the closing phenylalanine or tryptophan. A D gene is named only where the DNA matches it firmly. For some rows the clone size is stated as once, few or many, or as a class when expanded; others skip it.

v_gene	j_gene	d_gene	abundance	CDR3nt	CDR3aa
TRBV5-1	TRBJ2-7	TRBD1	many	TGTGCCAGCAGCTTGGGACAGGGGGCCTCCTACGAGCAGTACTTC	CASSLGQGASYEQYF
TRBV5-1	TRBJ2-7	-	-	TGCGCCAGCAGCATGGGCAACAGGGACCCCGCCTACGAGCAGTACTTC	CASSMGNRDPAYEQYF
TRBV4-2	TRBJ1-5	-	-	TGTGCCAGCAGCCAAGACCCAGGGGACAACAATCAGCCCCAGCATTTT	CASSQDPGDNNQPQHF
TRBV7-9	TRBJ2-2	TRBD2	-	TGTGCCAGCGGACCGGGGGGGCGCGGGAAAGACGCGAACACCGGGGAGCTGTTTTTT	CASGPGGRGKDANTGELFF
TRBV6-5	TRBJ1-6	-	-	TGTGCCAGCAGTTACTCTTATTCACCCCTCCACTTT	CASSYSYSPLHF
TRBV5-1	TRBJ2-3	-	many	TGCGCCAGCAGCTCCGCGAGGGACCTCGTCGCAGATACGCAGTATTTT	CASSSARDLVADTQYF
TRBV6-5	TRBJ2-7	TRBD2	few	TGTGCCAGCAGCCCCCATAGCGGGGGGGCCTCCGAGCAGTACTTC	CASSPHSGGASEQYF
TRBV10-3	TRBJ2-3	TRBD2	few	TGTGCCATCAGGAGGGGGGCTAGCGGGGACACAGATACGCAGTATTTT	CAIRRGASGDTDTQYF
TRBV4-1	TRBJ1-5	-	once	TGCGCCAGCAGCCAAGTGGGGGCAGGTGTTCGGGTCAATCAGCCCCAGCATTTT	CASSQVGAGVRVNQPQHF
TRBV16	TRBJ1-2	-	-	TGTGCCAGCAGCCAAGAGGGTGGTAACTATGGCTACACCTTC	CASSQEGGNYGYTF
TRBV2	TRBJ1-5	-	few	TGTGCCAGCAGCCCCGATAGGGATCCTCAGCCCCAGCATTTT	CASSPDRDPQPQHF
TRBV4-1	TRBJ2-1	-	-	TGCGCCAGCAGCCACCAGGGCGGCCGCGGGCAGTTCTTC	CASSHQGGRGQFF
TRBV10-3	TRBJ1-1	-	few	TGTGCCATCGGCAGGGCGGACACTGAAGCTTTCTTT	CAIGRADTEAFF
TRBV5-1	TRBJ1-2	-	-	TGCGCCAGCAGCCCCGGTGGCAGGGCACCGGATGGCTACACCTTC	CASSPGGRAPDGYTF
TRBV5-4	TRBJ1-1	-	few	TGTGCCAGCAGAGGGGACCTTTCCTCGAACACTGAAGCTTTCTTT	CASRGDLSSNTEAFF
TRBV7-3	TRBJ2-5	-	few	TGTGCCAGCAGCCTCCACGGTGGGCGGGAAGAGACCCAGTACTTC	CASSLHGGREETQYF
TRBV12-3/TRBV12-4	TRBJ1-1	-	few	TGTGCCAGCAGTTTAAGGGTAACGGGGGAGACTGAAGCTTTCTTT	CASSLRVTGETEAFF
TRBV11-2	TRBJ2-1	-	-	TGTGCCAGCCGCCCCCCCGGGACCGTTGCGGAAGAGCAGTTCTTC	CASRPPGTVAEEQFF
TRBV7-9	TRBJ2-7	-	-	TGTGCCAGCAGCTATACAGCCTACGAGCAGTACTTC	CASSYTAYEQYF